The 2 T cell receptor beta chains below were found in one sample sequenced in a study of T cell changes during pregnancy in multiple sclerosis. Using immunoSEQ multiplex PCR, the repertoire was profiled, and TCRdb retains in-frame clones only, with some absent. Among some 69,000 clones listed, over 85% were seen once. The specimen comprised peripheral blood, sampled in the second trimester of pregnancy. These receptors were collected from a female donor in good health, enrolled as a control in a pregnancy study.

The rearrangement links TRBV4-2 to TRBJ1-5; D unclear. The CDR3 runs to 13 residues. Trimming removed 4 bases from V and 8 bases from J, with 12 bases in between. Germline V gives CDR1 LGHNA, CDR2 YNFKEQ. The CDR3 here is CASSPAAREPQHF. CDR3 coding DNA: TGTGCCAGCAGCCCCGCGGCGAGGGAGCCCCAGCATTTT.

The chain joins TRBV2 to TRBJ1-2; unclear D gene. Trimming removed 5 bases at V and 5 bases at J, with 9 bases between. In germline, CDR1 is SNHLY, CDR2 FYNNEI. The CDR3 is 12 residues long. The CDR3 region is CASSLDGYGYTF. In DNA form, the CDR3 reads TGTGCCAGCAGTCTTGACGGGTATGGCTACACCTTC.